This T cell receptor beta chain was retrieved from a study of OX40 agonist ivuxolimab in advanced cancers. Study background: Having had anti-PD-1, anti-PD-L1 or anti-CTLA-4 therapy before was allowed, and roughly 38% had some.

With autoimmune disease history or systemic immunosuppression, patients were excluded. Sequencing used immunoSEQ multiplex PCR; TCRdb keeps in-frame clones, though not all of them. The table has about 38,000 clones, about 87% seen once. Germline CDR1 reads MNHEY; CDR2 reads SVGAGI. This CDR3 comprises 16 residues. Trimming took off 2 bases at V and 7 bases at J, with 18 bases between the two ends. The TCR sequence derives from an adult with an advanced solid tumor such as melanoma, head and neck, liver or kidney cancer. V usage is TRBV6-5 and J usage is TRBJ2-1; no clear D gene. This sample comprised CD4+ or CD8+ T cells sorted from blood, obtained in a trial of the OX40 agonist ivuxolimab. CDR3 amino acids: CASSYARTYLGNEQFF. In DNA form, the CDR3 reads TGTGCCAGCAGTTACGCCCGGACCTATCTCGGGAATGAGCAGTTCTTC.